Below are 15 T cell receptor beta chains sequenced from a single sample in a study of cytomegalovirus exposure and HLA in healthy donors. This table comes from immunoSEQ multiplex PCR, and its TCRdb copy is limited to in-frame clones, with some not included. The sample has more than 300,000 clones, 75% to 90% seen once. The sample comprised PBMCs. These receptors were obtained from a woman under 30 in good health and CMV-seronegative.

There are a few counts of this clone. The genes are TRBV7-9 and TRBJ1-2; no firm D call. V lost 5 bases, J lost 7 bases, and 14 bases lay in between. Germline V gene lookup returns CDR1 SEHNR and CDR2 FQNEAQ (reference sequence). The CDR3 consists of 13 residues. The CDR3 sequence: CASSPGVGSGYTF. The CDR3 nucleotides are TGTGCCAGCAGCCCCGGGGTGGGGTCTGGCTACACCTTC.

The chain uses TRBV12-2 and TRBJ2-2; TRBD1, the D gene given by the table, was not confirmed from the DNA. TRBV12-2 is marked as a pseudogene. This CDR3 contains 16 residues. The CDR3 spells CASRLGADRNTGELFF. The CDR3 DNA sequence: TGTGCAAGTCGCTTAGGGGCAGATCGGAACACCGGGGAGCTGTTTTTT.

The genes are TRBV7-2 and TRBJ1-5; D might be TRBD1 (5 bases). CDR3 length equals 13 residues. The germline V gene has CDR1 SGHTA and CDR2 FQGNSA. Trimming pared 5 bases from V and 4 bases from J, leaving 9 bases between. CDR3 sequence: CASSQEGNQPQHF. The CDR3 DNA reads TGTGCCAGCAGCCAGGAGGGGAATCAGCCCCAGCATTTT.

The chain couples TRBV6-1 to TRBJ1-5; possible D gene TRBD1, 6 bases. In germline, CDR1 is MNHNS, CDR2 SASEGT. V lost 6 bases and J lost 7, with 16 bases in between. The CDR3 length is 14 residues. CDR3 DNA: TGTGCCAGCAGCCTTACAGGGTTTGGACAGCCCCAGCATTTT. Its protein product is CASSLTGFGQPQHF.

The chain carries TRBV9 and TRBJ2-2, with D possibly TRBD2 on 6 matching bases. The CDR3 runs to 14 residues. In germline, CDR1 is SGDLS, CDR2 YYNGEE. The DNA for the CDR3 is TGTGCGTGCAGAGCTAGCGTGAACACCGGGGAGCTGTTTTTT. Protein: CACRASVNTGELFF.

This clone has a handful of counts. The chain uses TRBV2 and TRBJ1-5; TRBD1 matches 7 bases. Germline CDR1 is SNHLY and CDR2 is FYNNEI. Losses at the gene ends were 1 base for V and 4 bases for J; bases not matched to a gene: 4. The CDR3 has 15 residues. CDR3 region: CASSEGGTVNQPQHF. In DNA form, the CDR3 reads TGTGCCAGCAGTGAAGGGGGGACAGTGAATCAGCCCCAGCATTTT.

The rearrangement links TRBV5-1 to TRBJ2-2, with no clear D. Germline V gene data show CDR1 as SGHRS and CDR2 as YFSETQ. The length of the CDR3 is 15 residues. Trimming shortened V by 0 bases and J by 4 bases, and 10 bases separated the two germline ends. CDR3 amino acids: CASSLADFSTGELFF. CDR3 DNA: TGCGCCAGCAGCTTGGCCGACTTCTCCACCGGGGAGCTGTTTTTT.

J is TRBJ2-7 and V is TRBV10-3, with 11 nucleotides matching TRBD2. V lost 4 bases to trimming and J lost 2 bases; unmatched junction nucleotides: 4. This CDR3 is 15 amino acids long. From germline, CDR1 is ENHRY and CDR2 SYGVKD. The CDR3, as DNA: TGTGCCATCAGTGGCGGGACTAGCGGCACCTACGAGCAGTACTTC. This codes for CAISGGTSGTYEQYF.

This chain links TRBV2 with TRBJ1-4; 7 bases align to TRBD1. V gave up 7 bases and J gave up 8 bases; unmatched junction bases: 7. In germline, CDR1 is SNHLY, CDR2 FYNNEI. CDR3 size: 13 residues. The CDR3 protein is CASTGTAGEKLFF. CDR3 DNA sequence: TGTGCCAGCACCGGGACAGCAGGGGAAAAACTGTTTTTT. Combining the CDR3 with reference TRBV2 and TRBJ1-4 gives the whole variable domain EPEVTQTPSHQVTQMGQEVILRCVPISNHLYFYWYRQILGQKVEFLVSFYNNEISEKSEIFDDQFSVERPDGSNFTLKIRSTKLEDSAMYFCASTGTAGEKLFFGSGTQLSVL.

The chain recombines TRBV28 with TRBJ2-7, with 7 positions matching TRBD1. The CDR3 sequence is 12 residues long. Trimming took 10 bases from V and 2 from J; bases not matched to a gene: 5. From germline, CDR1 is MDHEN and CDR2 SYDVKM. The CDR3 DNA is TGTGCCACACAGGGGTTCACCTACGAGCAGTACTTC. Amino acids: CATQGFTYEQYF.

The chain combines TRBV4-1 with TRBJ1-1, with D possibly being TRBD1 (5 bases). Trimming cost V 4 bases and J 0 bases, with 12 bases left between them. The length of the CDR3 is 15 residues. From germline, CDR1 is MGHRA and CDR2 YSYEKL. CDR3 loop: CASSPRTILNTEAFF. The DNA for the CDR3 is TGCGCCAGCAGCCCCAGGACAATCCTGAACACTGAAGCTTTCTTT.

The chain carries TRBV2 and TRBJ2-1; D is undetermined. V lost 3 bases to trimming and J lost 0 bases, with 6 bases between them. The germline V gene encodes CDR1 SNHLY and CDR2 FYNNEI. This CDR3 region has 14 residues. Written as DNA, the CDR3 is TGTGCCAGCAGTGAGGGCGACTCCTACAATGAGCAGTTCTTC. Amino acids: CASSEGDSYNEQFF.

This chain links TRBV5-6 with TRBJ1-1, with a tentative D call TRBD1 (5 bases). V shed 1 base and J shed 7 bases, with 11 bases lying between them. The germline CDR1 and CDR2 sequences are SGHDT and YYEEEE. The CDR3 extends over 13 amino acids. In DNA form, the CDR3 reads TGTGCCAGCAGCTTGCTGGGGGGGGGTGAAGCTTTCTTT. Translation gives CASSLLGGGEAFF. Full variable domain (remainder filled in from reference TRBV5-6 and TRBJ1-1): DAGVTQSPTHLIKTRGQQVTLRCSPKSGHDTVSWYQQALGQGPQFIFQYYEEEERQRGNFPDRFSGHQFPNYSSELNVNALLLGDSALYLCASSLLGGGEAFFGQGTRLTVV.

The V call is TRBV7-9, the J call TRBJ2-7, with 10 positions matching TRBD2. Losses at the gene ends were 5 bases for V and 3 bases for J; bases not matched to a gene: 10. The CDR3 runs 16 residues. Germline V CDR1 and CDR2: SEHNR, FQNEAQ (reference sequence). CDR3 sequence reads: CASSRYGLAEHYEQYF. CDR3 bases: TGTGCCAGCAGCAGGTATGGACTAGCGGAGCACTACGAGCAGTACTTC.

CDR3 DNA: TGTGCCTGGGGGGGCCAGAACACCGGGGAGCTGTTTTTT. Amino acid sequence: CAWGGQNTGELFF. The V gene is TRBV30, the J gene TRBJ2-2; a weak D match, TRBD1 (6 bases). The CDR3 sequence is 13 residues long. Germline V gene data show CDR1 as GTSNPN and CDR2 as SVGIG (reference sequence). The ends were cut back, 5 bases at V and 1 base at J, with 8 bases in the middle.